This T cell receptor (beta chain) was profiled in a study of metastatic and nonmetastatic thyroid tumors. Background on the study: The authors compared repertoires across blood and tumor or nodule tissue from malignant and benign thyroid patients. The study's findings and limits: Patients with malignant thyroid tumors reportedly had significantly higher TCR beta diversity than those with benign nodules, in blood and tumor.

About this clone: Its antigen is unknown.

The CDR3 has 17 amino acids. Trimming stripped 0 bases from V and 5 bases from J, with 23 bases between. Germline-derived CDR1 and CDR2 are DFQATT and SNEGSKA (reference sequence). Authors' data handling: Clinicopathological groups differed in CDR3, with these differences serving to build a distant-metastasis classifier for papillary thyroid cancer. TCRdb re-called the PCR reads through MiXCR. For this entry, the V and J calls and clone size follow TCRdb and not the study's own pipeline. The table has 17,000 or so clones, 21% seen once; the top ten hold over 15%. Until they underwent thyroid surgery, no patient had received any treatment.

J is TRBJ2-7 and V is TRBV20-1; a weak D match, TRBD2 (6 bases). Sequenced input: tumor tissue. The receptor was derived from a female donor with papillary thyroid cancer or a benign thyroid nodule (not recorded which). Some clones in this sample may be carry-over from other donors' samples. DNA of the CDR3: TGCAGTGCTAGAGATTGGGGGGTAGTGGCATCAAAGGACGAGCAGTACTTC. This translates into CSARDWGVVASKDEQYF.